Listed below are T cell receptor beta chains from one sample, sequenced in a study of monozygotic twins with inflammatory bowel disease. No DNA is given; TCRdb re-called the 5' RACE reads and lists each CDR3 protein once. The sample holds some 200,000 distinct CDR3 sequences. Sample: blood. The receptors derive from a human donor with ulcerative colitis or Crohn's disease, or a healthy co-twin of an affected twin (not recorded which). The CDR3 runs from the conserved cysteine through the conserved F or W. Each record gives: J gene, V gene, CDR3 protein.

J: TRBJ1-6
V: TRBV7-9
CDR3: CASSYGDSSPLHF

J: TRBJ2-6
V: TRBV9
CDR3: CASSVLRSGANVLTF

J: TRBJ2-7
V: TRBV4-1
CDR3: CASSQDIWRPSYEQYF

J: TRBJ2-2
V: TRBV29-1
CDR3: CSGTHSATPNTGELFF

J: TRBJ2-3
V: TRBV7-8
CDR3: CASSQIVSPDTQYF

J: TRBJ2-7
V: TRBV20-1
CDR3: CSAIQGGAYEQYF

J: TRBJ2-3
V: TRBV12-3/TRBV12-4
CDR3: CASSFGGQGTDTQYF

J: TRBJ1-5
V: TRBV5-1
CDR3: CASSLEAGWEPQHF

J: TRBJ1-2
V: TRBV7-9
CDR3: CASSPTGGSGGYTF

J: TRBJ2-7
V: TRBV20-1
CDR3: CSARAAITGAEQYF